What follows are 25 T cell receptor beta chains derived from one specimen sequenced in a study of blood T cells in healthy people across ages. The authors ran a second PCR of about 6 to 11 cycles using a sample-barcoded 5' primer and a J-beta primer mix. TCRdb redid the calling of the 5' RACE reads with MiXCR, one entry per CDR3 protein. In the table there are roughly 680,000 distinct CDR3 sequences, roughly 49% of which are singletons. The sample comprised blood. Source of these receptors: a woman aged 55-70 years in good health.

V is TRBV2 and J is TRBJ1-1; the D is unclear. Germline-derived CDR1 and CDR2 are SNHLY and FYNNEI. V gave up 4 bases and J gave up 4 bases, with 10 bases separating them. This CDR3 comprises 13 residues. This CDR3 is CASSGEVGTEAFF. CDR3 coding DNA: TGTGCCAGCAGTGGGGAGGTGGGCACTGAAGCTTTCTTT.

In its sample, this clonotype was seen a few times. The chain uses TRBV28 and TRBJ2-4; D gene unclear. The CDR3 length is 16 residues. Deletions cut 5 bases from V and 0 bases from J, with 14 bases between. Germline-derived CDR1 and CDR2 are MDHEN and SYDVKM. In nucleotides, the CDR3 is TGTGCCAGCAGTCCGTACGATCGGGTAGCCAAAAACATTCAGTACTTC. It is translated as CASSPYDRVAKNIQYF.

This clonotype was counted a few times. In DNA, the CDR3 is TGTGCCAGCAGCCAGGGGGAGCAGTTCTTC. Its protein product is CASSQGEQFF. The chain carries TRBV4-2 and TRBJ2-1, with D uncertain. Trimming removed 3 bases at V and 10 bases at J, with 4 bases between. Germline loops: CDR1 LGHNA, CDR2 YNFKEQ. The CDR3 covers 10 residues.

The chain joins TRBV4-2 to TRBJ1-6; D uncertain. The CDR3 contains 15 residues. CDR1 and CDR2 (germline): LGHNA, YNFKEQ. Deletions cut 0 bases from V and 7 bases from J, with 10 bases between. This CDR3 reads CASSQEAGENSPLHF. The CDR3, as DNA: TGTGCCAGCAGCCAAGAGGCAGGAGAGAATTCACCCCTCCACTTT.

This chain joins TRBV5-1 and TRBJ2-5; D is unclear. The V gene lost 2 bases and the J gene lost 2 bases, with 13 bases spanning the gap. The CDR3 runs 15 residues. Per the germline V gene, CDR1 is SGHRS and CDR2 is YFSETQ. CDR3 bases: TGCGCCAGCAGCTTTGTCGACCCTACACAAGAGACCCAGTACTTC. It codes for CASSFVDPTQETQYF.

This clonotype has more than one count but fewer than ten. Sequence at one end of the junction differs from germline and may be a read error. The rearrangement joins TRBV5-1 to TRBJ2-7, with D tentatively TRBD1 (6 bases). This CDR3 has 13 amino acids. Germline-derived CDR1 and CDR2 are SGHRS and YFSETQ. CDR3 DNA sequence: TGCGCCAACAGCCTGGACAGCATCTACGAGCAGTACTTC. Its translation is CANSLDSIYEQYF.

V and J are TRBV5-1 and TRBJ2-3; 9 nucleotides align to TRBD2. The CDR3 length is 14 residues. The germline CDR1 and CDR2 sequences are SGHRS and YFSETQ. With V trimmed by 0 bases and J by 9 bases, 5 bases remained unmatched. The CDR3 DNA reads TGCGCCAGCAGCTTGGAGGGGACTAGCTTGACGCAGTATTTT. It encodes CASSLEGTSLTQYF. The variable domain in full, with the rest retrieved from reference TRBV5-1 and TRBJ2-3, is KAGVTQTPRYLIKTRGQQVTLSCSPISGHRSVSWYQQTPGQGLQFLFEYFSETQRNKGNFPGRFSGRQFSNSRSEMNVSTLELGDSALYLCASSLEGTSLTQYFGPGTRLTVL.

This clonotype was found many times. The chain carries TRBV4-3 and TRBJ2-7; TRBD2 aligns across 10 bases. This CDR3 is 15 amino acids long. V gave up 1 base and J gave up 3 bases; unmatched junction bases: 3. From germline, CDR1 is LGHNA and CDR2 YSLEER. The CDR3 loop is CASSQGPSGSYEQYF. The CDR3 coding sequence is TGCGCCAGCAGCCAAGGCCCTAGCGGGAGCTACGAGCAGTACTTC.

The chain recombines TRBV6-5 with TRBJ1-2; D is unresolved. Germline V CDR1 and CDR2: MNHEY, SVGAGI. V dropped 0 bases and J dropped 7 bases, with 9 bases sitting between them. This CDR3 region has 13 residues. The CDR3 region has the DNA TGTGCCAGCAGTTACTCCTCTGGGCCTGGCTACACCTTC. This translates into CASSYSSGPGYTF.

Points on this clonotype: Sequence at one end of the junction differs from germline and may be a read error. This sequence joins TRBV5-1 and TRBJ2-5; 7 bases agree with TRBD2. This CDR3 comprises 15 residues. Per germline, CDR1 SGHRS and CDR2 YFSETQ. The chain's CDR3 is CAGTWGGSYQEAQYF. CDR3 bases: TGCGCCGGTACCTGGGGGGGATCGTACCAAGAGGCCCAGTACTTC.

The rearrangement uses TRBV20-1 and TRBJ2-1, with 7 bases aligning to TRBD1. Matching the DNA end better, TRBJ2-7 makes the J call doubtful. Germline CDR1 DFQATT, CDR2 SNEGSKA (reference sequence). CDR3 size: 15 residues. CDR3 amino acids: CSAPYNRGAYNEQYF. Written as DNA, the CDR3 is TGCAGTGCGCCTTATAACAGGGGCGCCTACAATGAGCAGTACTTC.

This CDR3 is CASSLEGLADTQYF. The CDR3 nucleotides read TGCGCCAGCAGCTTGGAAGGGCTAGCAGATACGCAGTATTTT. This rearrangement joins TRBV5-1 to TRBJ2-3; D is unclear. Deletions cut 0 bases from V and 4 bases from J, with 9 bases between. CDR1 is SGHRS and CDR2 is YFSETQ in the germline V gene. This CDR3 is 14 amino acids long.

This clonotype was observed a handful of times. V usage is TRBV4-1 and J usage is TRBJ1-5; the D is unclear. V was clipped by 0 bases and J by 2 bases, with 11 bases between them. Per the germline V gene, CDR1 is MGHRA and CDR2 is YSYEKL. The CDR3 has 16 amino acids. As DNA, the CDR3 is TGCGCCAGCAGCCAAGATCCGGGCGAAGGCAATCAGCCCCAGCATTTT. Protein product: CASSQDPGEGNQPQHF.

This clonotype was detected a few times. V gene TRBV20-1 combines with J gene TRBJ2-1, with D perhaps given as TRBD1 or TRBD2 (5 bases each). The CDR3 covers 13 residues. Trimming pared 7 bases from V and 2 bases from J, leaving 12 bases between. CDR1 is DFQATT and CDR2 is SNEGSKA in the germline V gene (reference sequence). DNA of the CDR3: TGCAGTGTCCCCCGGGACCCCTACAATGAGCAGTTCTTC. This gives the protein CSVPRDPYNEQFF.

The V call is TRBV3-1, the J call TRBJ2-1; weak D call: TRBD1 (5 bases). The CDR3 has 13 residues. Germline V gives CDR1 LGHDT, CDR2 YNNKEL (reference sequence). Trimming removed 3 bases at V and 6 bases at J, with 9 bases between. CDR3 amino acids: CASSHRQGNEQFF. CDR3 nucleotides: TGTGCCAGCAGCCACAGGCAGGGCAATGAGCAGTTCTTC.

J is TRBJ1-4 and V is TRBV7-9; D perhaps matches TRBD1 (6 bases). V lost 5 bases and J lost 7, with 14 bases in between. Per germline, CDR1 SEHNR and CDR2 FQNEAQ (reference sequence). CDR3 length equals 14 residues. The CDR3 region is CASSPRGASEKLFF. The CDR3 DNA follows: TGTGCCAGCAGCCCACGGGGGGCCAGTGAAAAACTGTTTTTT.

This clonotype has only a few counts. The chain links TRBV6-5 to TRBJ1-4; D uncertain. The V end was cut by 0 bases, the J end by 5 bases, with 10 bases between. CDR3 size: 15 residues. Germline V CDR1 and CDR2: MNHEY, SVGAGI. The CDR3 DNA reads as TGTGCCAGCAGTTACTCGCCGATCCCGAATGAAAAACTGTTTTTT. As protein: CASSYSPIPNEKLFF.

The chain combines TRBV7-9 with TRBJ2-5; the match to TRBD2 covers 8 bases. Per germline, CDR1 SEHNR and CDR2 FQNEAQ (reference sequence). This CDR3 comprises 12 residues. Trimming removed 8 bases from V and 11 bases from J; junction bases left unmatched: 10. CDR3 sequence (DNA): TGTGCCAGCTGCTCAGGGACTAGAGAGCAGTACTTC. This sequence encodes CASCSGTREQYF.

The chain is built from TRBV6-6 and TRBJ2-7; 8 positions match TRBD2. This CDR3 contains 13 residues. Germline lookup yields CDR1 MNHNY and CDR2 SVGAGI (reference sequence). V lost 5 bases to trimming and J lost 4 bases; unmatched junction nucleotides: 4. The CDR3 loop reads CASSDERGYEQYF. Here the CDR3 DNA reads TGTGCCAGCAGTGACGAGCGGGGGTACGAGCAGTACTTC.

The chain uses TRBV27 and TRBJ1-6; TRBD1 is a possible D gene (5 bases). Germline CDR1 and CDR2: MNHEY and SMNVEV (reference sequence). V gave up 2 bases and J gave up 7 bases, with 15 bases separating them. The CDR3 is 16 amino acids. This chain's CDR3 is CASSLAGSGPNSPLHF. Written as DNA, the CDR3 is TGTGCCAGCAGTTTAGCAGGGTCTGGCCCCAATTCACCCCTCCACTTT.

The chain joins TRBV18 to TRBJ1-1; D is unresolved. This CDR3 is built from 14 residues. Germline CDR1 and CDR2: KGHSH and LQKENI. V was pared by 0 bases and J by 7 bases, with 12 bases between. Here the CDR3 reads CASSPPSKSDEAFF. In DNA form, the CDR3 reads TGTGCCAGCTCACCACCGTCGAAATCGGATGAAGCTTTCTTT.

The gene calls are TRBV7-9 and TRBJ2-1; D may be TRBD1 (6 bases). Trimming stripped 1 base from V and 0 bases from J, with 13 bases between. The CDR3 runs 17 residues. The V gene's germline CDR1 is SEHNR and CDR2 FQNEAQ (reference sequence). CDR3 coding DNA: TGTGCCAGCAGCTTAGGCTGGGGGCGATCCTCCTACAATGAGCAGTTCTTC. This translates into CASSLGWGRSSYNEQFF.

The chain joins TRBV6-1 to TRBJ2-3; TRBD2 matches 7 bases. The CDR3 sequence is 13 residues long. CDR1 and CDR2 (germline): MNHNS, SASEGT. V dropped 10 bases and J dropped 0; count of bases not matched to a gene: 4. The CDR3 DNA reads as TGTGCCATCGGGGGAGGGAGCACAGATACGCAGTATTTT. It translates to CAIGGGSTDTQYF.

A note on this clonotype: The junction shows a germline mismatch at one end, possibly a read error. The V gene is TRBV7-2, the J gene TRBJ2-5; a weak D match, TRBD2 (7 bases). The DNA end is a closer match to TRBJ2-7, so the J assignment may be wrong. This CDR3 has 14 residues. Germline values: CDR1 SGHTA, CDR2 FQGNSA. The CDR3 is CACSPGGRTYEQYF. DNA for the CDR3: TGTGCCTGCAGCCCGGGGGGCAGAACCTACGAGCAGTACTTC.

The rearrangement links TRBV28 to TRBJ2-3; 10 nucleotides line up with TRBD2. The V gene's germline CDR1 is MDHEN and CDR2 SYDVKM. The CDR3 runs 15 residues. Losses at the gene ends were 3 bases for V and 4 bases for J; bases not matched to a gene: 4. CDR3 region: CASSFASGSADTQYF. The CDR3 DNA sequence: TGTGCCAGCAGTTTCGCTAGCGGGAGTGCAGATACGCAGTATTTT.